This T cell receptor beta chain appears in the sequencing data of a study of CD8 T cells in ankylosing spondylitis. MiXCR, run by TCRdb on the 5' RACE reads, gives a single entry per CDR3 protein. The sample includes approximately 180,000 distinct CDR3 sequences, about 18% seen only once; the top ten take around 4.5%. This clonotype was seen repeatedly, ten times or more. This receptor was identified in a male donor under 30 with ankylosing spondylitis or in good health (not recorded which). Sequenced: blood, either unsorted or a sorted T cell fraction (not recorded which).

The CDR3 spells CASSRTVHGRGISYEQYF. DNA for the CDR3: TGCGCCAGCAGCCGGACTGTCCATGGACGCGGGATCTCCTACGAGCAGTACTTC. The chain uses TRBV4-3 and TRBJ2-7, with a weak D call TRBD2 (6 bases). Between the trimmed V and J ends, which lost 4 bases and 0 bases, there was a span of 22 bases. The germline V gene has CDR1 LGHNA and CDR2 YSLEER. CDR3 length: 18 amino acids.